The 13 T cell receptor beta chains below all came from one sample that was sequenced in a study of T cell repertoires in cytomegalovirus infection. No antigen has been identified for these receptors. TCRdb itself ran the reads through MiXCR, one entry per CDR3 protein. The table includes about 770,000 distinct CDR3 sequences, 25% to 30% detected once. This specimen was cultured CD8+ T cells from PBMCs, taken from culture after CMV antigen stimulation. These receptors were collected from a human donor in good health (CMV status not recorded). Some clones in this sample may be carry-over from other donors' samples.

This clonotype was seen a few times. This chain connects TRBV7-8 to TRBJ2-1, with 10 bases identical to TRBD2. The junction had 22 bases not matched to a gene; V was cut back by 7 bases and J by 10 bases. This CDR3 has 18 amino acids. Germline V gene sequence: CDR1 SGHVS, CDR2 FQNEAQ. CDR3 nucleotides: TGTGCCAGCACCCTCCCCCCCCCCAAGCGGGGGGGTACAGGAGAGCAGTTCTTC. Translating it yields CASTLPPPKRGGTGEQFF.

This clonotype was observed a few times. This chain connects TRBV6-5 to TRBJ1-6, with D uncertain. Germline-derived CDR1 and CDR2 are MNHEY and SVGAGI. V shed 2 bases and J shed 10 bases, with 12 bases lying between them. This CDR3 contains 14 residues. The CDR3 bases are TGTGCCAGCAGTTACCCCAACTTGAACTCACCCCTCCACTTT. Protein sequence: CASSYPNLNSPLHF.

This chain joins TRBV7-6 and TRBJ2-3; D is ambiguous. CDR1 is SGHVS and CDR2 is FNYEAQ in the germline V gene. Trimming removed 5 bases at V and 6 bases at J, with 21 bases between. There are 16 residues in the CDR3. This CDR3 is CASSPGFTKSGDTQYF. CDR3 DNA sequence: TGTGCCAGCAGCCCCGGTTTCACCAAAAGTGGGGATACGCAGTATTTT.

This clonotype showed up just a few times. This chain connects TRBV19 to TRBJ1-5; 7 bases align to TRBD1. The CDR3 has 14 residues. Trimming cost V 8 bases and J 9 bases; bases outside gene matches: 13. Germline values: CDR1 LNHDA, CDR2 SQIVND (reference sequence). CDR3 DNA: TGTGCCAGTGCGAACGGGACAGTAACACCGCCCCAGCATTTT. This sequence encodes CASANGTVTPPQHF.

The CDR3 spells CASKISGLWYF. CDR3 DNA: TGTGCCAGCAAAATTTCGGGCCTGTGGTACTTC. The J gene is TRBJ2-7, the V gene TRBV27; D call uncertain. Germline loops: CDR1 MNHEY, CDR2 SMNVEV (reference sequence). V lost 7 bases and J 12 bases, leaving 16 bases between the germline ends. This CDR3 spans 11 amino acids.

The sample holds a few counts of this clonotype. The V and J genes are TRBV14 and TRBJ2-1; TRBD1 might be the D (6 bases). CDR1 and CDR2 from the germline V gene are SGHDN and FVKESK. V lost 0 bases to trimming and J lost 5 bases, with 11 bases between them. The CDR3 loop spans 15 amino acids. The CDR3 spells CASSQDQGTNNEQFF. The CDR3 region has the DNA TGTGCCAGCAGCCAAGATCAGGGGACCAACAATGAGCAGTTCTTC.

This clonotype has just a few counts. V usage is TRBV6-2 or TRBV6-3 and J usage is TRBJ1-1, with D hard to call. The germline gives CDR1 MNHEY, CDR2 SVGEGT. CDR3 length: 10 amino acids. Trimming took 6 bases from V and 8 from J, leaving 7 bases between them. The chain's CDR3 is CASREGEAFF. CDR3 bases: TGTGCCAGCAGGGAAGGGGAAGCTTTCTTT.

This clonotype was seen repeatedly, ten times or more. The rearrangement links TRBV6-1 to TRBJ1-2, with 9 bases fitting TRBD1. In germline, CDR1 is MNHNS, CDR2 SASEGT. The CDR3 spans 14 residues. J was trimmed by 5 bases and V by 4 bases; bases with no gene match: 5. The CDR3: CASSAGTGRYGYTF. The CDR3 bases are TGTGCCAGCAGTGCCGGGACAGGGCGGTATGGCTACACCTTC.

This clonotype has a count of ten or more. V and J are TRBV7-8 and TRBJ2-3; 7 nucleotides match TRBD2. This CDR3 region has 16 residues. Germline V gene sequence: CDR1 SGHVS, CDR2 FQNEAQ. J lost 2 bases, V lost 5 bases, and 10 bases had no gene match. CDR3 amino acids: CASSPPKRGYTDTQYF. As DNA, the CDR3 is TGTGCCAGCAGCCCGCCGAAGCGGGGCTACACAGATACGCAGTATTTT.

This clonotype was detected a few times. This chain connects TRBV7-6 to TRBJ2-3; 11 positions match TRBD1. Germline CDR1 and CDR2: SGHVS and FNYEAQ. The trim removed 8 bases at V and 4 bases at J, leaving 5 bases unmatched. The CDR3 contains 14 residues. CDR3 in amino acids: CASFGQGAADTQYF. The DNA for the CDR3 is TGTGCCAGCTTCGGACAGGGGGCAGCAGATACGCAGTATTTT.

V and J are TRBV28 and TRBJ2-3, with D hard to call. The CDR3 runs 15 residues. Germline CDR1 is MDHEN and CDR2 is SYDVKM. V dropped 3 bases and J dropped 3 bases, with 13 bases sitting between them. This CDR3 reads CASSFKRARTDTQYF. The CDR3 region has the DNA TGTGCCAGCAGTTTTAAACGGGCTAGGACAGATACGCAGTATTTT.

The chain links TRBV6-4 to TRBJ2-1; the match to TRBD2 covers 13 bases. Per germline, CDR1 MRHNA and CDR2 SNTAGT. The CDR3 loop spans 17 amino acids. With 6 bases clipped from V and 5 bases from J, the junction kept 10 bases outside the gene matches. The CDR3 loop reads CASRVTSGGAGDNEQFF. The CDR3 nucleotides are TGTGCCAGCAGGGTAACTAGCGGGGGGGCCGGCGACAATGAGCAGTTCTTC.

The table lists this clonotype with a few counts. The rearrangement uses TRBV14 and TRBJ2-2, with D tentatively TRBD1 or TRBD2 (5 bases each). Germline CDR1 reads SGHDN; CDR2 reads FVKESK. With 1 base removed from V and 3 bases from J, the gap between germline ends came to 12 bases. The CDR3 is made up of 16 amino acids. CDR3 protein: CASSQVPGPYTGELFF. In DNA, the CDR3 is TGTGCCAGCAGCCAAGTCCCGGGACCTTACACCGGGGAGCTGTTTTTT.